The rows below give T cell receptor beta chains drawn from one sample of a study of T cell responses to AZD1222 COVID-19 vaccine. Here immunoSEQ multiplex PCR was the method, and the copy in TCRdb shows in-frame clones only, minus some. Of some 150,000 clones listed, around 87% are singletons. This specimen consisted of peripheral blood, obtained 28 days after the second AZD1222 dose. These TCRs come from an adult who received the AZD1222 COVID-19 vaccine. The CDR3 runs from the conserved cysteine through the conserved F or W. The order of the fields is CDR3 DNA, CDR3 protein, D gene, J gene, V gene, clone size. The D gene is left open where the match is weak. Clone size appears in some rows only: once, few, many, or a class for an expanded clone.

cdr3_nt: TGTGCCAGCAGTTTCATAAACACCGGGGAGCTGTTTTTT
cdr3_aa: CASSFINTGELFF
d_call: .
j_call: TRBJ2-2
v_call: TRBV27
clone_size: .

cdr3_nt: TGTGCCAGCAGCGTAGTCTCGATGGATACGCAGTATTTT
cdr3_aa: CASSVVSMDTQYF
d_call: .
j_call: TRBJ2-3
v_call: TRBV9
clone_size: .

cdr3_nt: TGTGCCAGTAGTATAGATCCGGGGACTAGCGAGCAGTACTTC
cdr3_aa: CASSIDPGTSEQYF
d_call: TRBD2
j_call: TRBJ2-7
v_call: TRBV19
clone_size: .

cdr3_nt: TGCGCCAGCGGCCCAGGGGAGAGAGGACAGCCCCAGCATTTT
cdr3_aa: CASGPGERGQPQHF
d_call: .
j_call: TRBJ1-5
v_call: TRBV5-1
clone_size: .

cdr3_nt: TGTGCCAGCAGCTCCAGTCGGACTAGCGGGAGCGGGGAGCTGTTTTTT
cdr3_aa: CASSSSRTSGSGELFF
d_call: TRBD2
j_call: TRBJ2-2
v_call: TRBV7-9
clone_size: .

cdr3_nt: TGTGCCAGCAGCAAAGGACAGGGGGCACCATTAGGAGAGCAGTACTTC
cdr3_aa: CASSKGQGAPLGEQYF
d_call: .
j_call: TRBJ2-7
v_call: TRBV21-1
clone_size: .

cdr3_nt: TGTGCCAGCAGTGAACTAGCGGGAGGAACAGATACGCAGTATTTT
cdr3_aa: CASSELAGGTDTQYF
d_call: TRBD2
j_call: TRBJ2-3
v_call: TRBV2
clone_size: .

cdr3_nt: TGTGCCAGCCGCGGCAGGGCCGAATGGGGCTACACCTTC
cdr3_aa: CASRGRAEWGYTF
d_call: .
j_call: TRBJ1-2
v_call: TRBV2
clone_size: .

cdr3_nt: TGCGCCAGCAGCTTGGACACACAAGAGACCCAGTACTTC
cdr3_aa: CASSLDTQETQYF
d_call: .
j_call: TRBJ2-5
v_call: TRBV5-1
clone_size: .

cdr3_nt: TGTGCCAGCAGTGCAACACAGGGGGCCACTAATGAAAAACTGTTTTTT
cdr3_aa: CASSATQGATNEKLFF
d_call: TRBD1
j_call: TRBJ1-4
v_call: TRBV2
clone_size: .

cdr3_nt: TGTGCCATCAGCGAGGACAGGGCCACTAACTATGGCTACACCTTC
cdr3_aa: CAISEDRATNYGYTF
d_call: TRBD1
j_call: TRBJ1-2
v_call: TRBV10-3
clone_size: .

cdr3_nt: TGTGCCAGCAGCGCGACCCTCCGGGGTGGCTACACCTTC
cdr3_aa: CASSATLRGGYTF
d_call: .
j_call: TRBJ1-2
v_call: TRBV5-5
clone_size: .

cdr3_nt: TGCGCCAGCAGCCACCCGGGACTCGCTTCTCGCTTGAAAGAGACCCAGTACTTC
cdr3_aa: CASSHPGLASRLKETQYF
d_call: .
j_call: TRBJ2-5
v_call: TRBV4-1
clone_size: .

cdr3_nt: TGTGCCGGGGAATTCAGGGGGCGGAGTACGCAGTATTTT
cdr3_aa: CAGEFRGRSTQYF
d_call: TRBD1
j_call: TRBJ2-3
v_call: TRBV30
clone_size: .

cdr3_nt: TGTGCCAGCAGCTTACCAGAGATTAGGGAGCAGTTCTTC
cdr3_aa: CASSLPEIREQFF
d_call: .
j_call: TRBJ2-1
v_call: TRBV7-2
clone_size: .

cdr3_nt: TGTGCCAGCAGCCAAACAGTAGGGGCCAATTCACCCCTCCACTTT
cdr3_aa: CASSQTVGANSPLHF
d_call: .
j_call: TRBJ1-6
v_call: TRBV3-1/TRBV3-2
clone_size: .

cdr3_nt: TGCGCCAGCAGCTCCGGGGCCAGGGGGTACTACGAGCAGTACTTC
cdr3_aa: CASSSGARGYYEQYF
d_call: TRBD1
j_call: TRBJ2-7
v_call: TRBV5-1
clone_size: .

cdr3_nt: TGTGCCAGCAGCTTAGAGGGAACCTCACCCCTCCACTTT
cdr3_aa: CASSLEGTSPLHF
d_call: .
j_call: TRBJ1-6
v_call: TRBV7-3
clone_size: .

cdr3_nt: TGTGCCAGCAGCTTAGTATCAAGGGAGCGGGGCTATGGCTACACCTTC
cdr3_aa: CASSLVSRERGYGYTF
d_call: .
j_call: TRBJ1-2
v_call: TRBV5-4
clone_size: once

cdr3_nt: TGTGCCAGCAGAAGAGGTGGGAGCGGTGAGCAGTTCTTC
cdr3_aa: CASRRGGSGEQFF
d_call: .
j_call: TRBJ2-1
v_call: TRBV6-5
clone_size: .

cdr3_nt: TGTGCCATCAGTCTTTCGGGGCCTGGGGATGAAGCTTTCTTT
cdr3_aa: CAISLSGPGDEAFF
d_call: .
j_call: TRBJ1-1
v_call: TRBV10-3
clone_size: .

cdr3_nt: TGTGCCAGCAGCTTAGGGCCGGGGGAGACCCAGTACTTC
cdr3_aa: CASSLGPGETQYF
d_call: .
j_call: TRBJ2-5
v_call: TRBV7-2
clone_size: .

cdr3_nt: TGTGCCAGCAGTGAAGCGCTTCGAGGAACCCAAGAGACCCAGTACTTC
cdr3_aa: CASSEALRGTQETQYF
d_call: .
j_call: TRBJ2-5
v_call: TRBV2
clone_size: .

cdr3_nt: TGCAGCGTTGAAGATTCGGGAGTAATTGGTGAGCAGTTCTTC
cdr3_aa: CSVEDSGVIGEQFF
d_call: .
j_call: TRBJ2-1
v_call: TRBV29-1
clone_size: once

cdr3_nt: TGTGCCAGCAGTGTAGGTCGGGGCGGGAGAATTGACGAGCAGTACTTC
cdr3_aa: CASSVGRGGRIDEQYF
d_call: TRBD2
j_call: TRBJ2-7
v_call: TRBV28
clone_size: .

cdr3_nt: TGTGCCAGCAGCTTAGTGGGGCGGGATGAGCAGTTCTTC
cdr3_aa: CASSLVGRDEQFF
d_call: .
j_call: TRBJ2-1
v_call: TRBV7-2
clone_size: .

cdr3_nt: TGTGCCTGGAGTGCGCCCCCCCAGCAATACATTCAGTACTTC
cdr3_aa: CAWSAPPQQYIQYF
d_call: .
j_call: TRBJ2-4
v_call: TRBV30
clone_size: .

cdr3_nt: TGCGCCAGCAGCCAAGATGGGACAGGCGATTTCACAGATACGCAGTATTTT
cdr3_aa: CASSQDGTGDFTDTQYF
d_call: TRBD1
j_call: TRBJ2-3
v_call: TRBV4-3
clone_size: .

cdr3_nt: TGTGCCAGCAGTGAACAAGCGGGAGGGGTCACAGATACGCAGTATTTT
cdr3_aa: CASSEQAGGVTDTQYF
d_call: TRBD2
j_call: TRBJ2-3
v_call: TRBV6-1
clone_size: .

cdr3_nt: TGTGCCAGCAGGCAGGGTCCCTACGAGCAGTACTTC
cdr3_aa: CASRQGPYEQYF
d_call: .
j_call: TRBJ2-7
v_call: TRBV6-5
clone_size: .

cdr3_nt: TGTGCCAGAAGCTCCCCTAAGAGCCGAGTAAACTATGGCTACACCTTC
cdr3_aa: CARSSPKSRVNYGYTF
d_call: .
j_call: TRBJ1-2
v_call: TRBV7-5
clone_size: .

cdr3_nt: TGCGCCAGCAGCCAAGATCGGGTGGCTTTCTTT
cdr3_aa: CASSQDRVAFF
d_call: .
j_call: TRBJ1-1
v_call: TRBV4-1
clone_size: once

cdr3_nt: TGCGCCAGCAGCCCCGAACCGTCCTTTTCGTCCTACGAGCAGTACTTC
cdr3_aa: CASSPEPSFSSYEQYF
d_call: .
j_call: TRBJ2-7
v_call: TRBV5-1
clone_size: once

cdr3_nt: TGTGCCAGCAGTGTCGACAGGGTGAATCAGCCCCAGCATTTT
cdr3_aa: CASSVDRVNQPQHF
d_call: TRBD1
j_call: TRBJ1-5
v_call: TRBV2
clone_size: .

cdr3_nt: TGTGCCAGCAGCTTATATCAGGGCCTGGGAATCCCCAATCAGCCCCAGCATTTT
cdr3_aa: CASSLYQGLGIPNQPQHF
d_call: .
j_call: TRBJ1-5
v_call: TRBV7-9
clone_size: .

cdr3_nt: TGTGCCACCGCCGGTATGGGCGCCGCTGAAGCTTTCTTT
cdr3_aa: CATAGMGAAEAFF
d_call: .
j_call: TRBJ1-1
v_call: TRBV19
clone_size: once

cdr3_nt: TGTGCCAGCAGGCCCCAGGAATCCGAGCAGTACTTC
cdr3_aa: CASRPQESEQYF
d_call: .
j_call: TRBJ2-7
v_call: TRBV28
clone_size: few

cdr3_nt: TGCGCCAGCAGAATCTTAGCGGGAGAATACAATGAGCAGTTCTTC
cdr3_aa: CASRILAGEYNEQFF
d_call: TRBD2
j_call: TRBJ2-1
v_call: TRBV5-1
clone_size: .

cdr3_nt: TGTGCCAGCAGCCCAGGGGGGAGCAAAAACATTCAGTACTTC
cdr3_aa: CASSPGGSKNIQYF
d_call: .
j_call: TRBJ2-4
v_call: TRBV7-9
clone_size: .

cdr3_nt: TGTGCCAGCAGTGAACGGGGCGGGGGGACCTACGAGCAGTACTTC
cdr3_aa: CASSERGGGTYEQYF
d_call: TRBD2
j_call: TRBJ2-7
v_call: TRBV25-1
clone_size: .

cdr3_nt: TGTGCCAGCAGCTTCAGGGACTCTATGAGGAAAGAGCAGTTCTTC
cdr3_aa: CASSFRDSMRKEQFF
d_call: .
j_call: TRBJ2-1
v_call: TRBV13
clone_size: .

cdr3_nt: TGCAGCGGTAATCCAGGGGGCGCCCACAATGAGCAGTTCTTC
cdr3_aa: CSGNPGGAHNEQFF
d_call: TRBD1
j_call: TRBJ2-1
v_call: TRBV29-1
clone_size: .

cdr3_nt: TGTGCCAGCAGCCCCTTTGCGGTTGGCTACACCTTC
cdr3_aa: CASSPFAVGYTF
d_call: .
j_call: TRBJ1-2
v_call: TRBV7-3
clone_size: once

cdr3_nt: TGTGCCAGCAGGGCACAGGGGGCAGATACGCAGTATTTT
cdr3_aa: CASRAQGADTQYF
d_call: TRBD1
j_call: TRBJ2-3
v_call: TRBV12-3/TRBV12-4
clone_size: .

cdr3_nt: TGCGCCAGCAGCTTGGCCGGGGGATCAGAGACCCAGTACTTC
cdr3_aa: CASSLAGGSETQYF
d_call: .
j_call: TRBJ2-5
v_call: TRBV5-1
clone_size: .

cdr3_nt: TGCGCCAGCAGCTTGGAATGGCAGGTTTCCTACGAGCAGTACTTC
cdr3_aa: CASSLEWQVSYEQYF
d_call: .
j_call: TRBJ2-7
v_call: TRBV5-1
clone_size: .

cdr3_nt: TGCGCCAGCAGCCAAGGACTGCTGAACACTGAAGCTTTCTTT
cdr3_aa: CASSQGLLNTEAFF
d_call: .
j_call: TRBJ1-1
v_call: TRBV4-1
clone_size: .

cdr3_nt: TGTGCCAGCAGCCCTCGGTCCGATGGCTACACCTTC
cdr3_aa: CASSPRSDGYTF
d_call: .
j_call: TRBJ1-2
v_call: TRBV7-2
clone_size: .

cdr3_nt: TGTGCCAGCAGCTCGGGACTAGCAGCTACCTACGAGCAGTACTTC
cdr3_aa: CASSSGLAATYEQYF
d_call: TRBD2
j_call: TRBJ2-7
v_call: TRBV11-3
clone_size: .

cdr3_nt: TGCGCCAGCAGCCTGGGGGGGGTCCAAGAGACCCAGTACTTC
cdr3_aa: CASSLGGVQETQYF
d_call: TRBD2
j_call: TRBJ2-5
v_call: TRBV5-1
clone_size: once